Following are 2 T cell receptor beta chains from one sample sequenced in a study of identical twins. TCRdb processed the 5' RACE reads anew with MiXCR; each CDR3 protein has one entry. The sample includes hundreds of thousands of distinct CDR3 sequences, about 20% seen only once; the top ten take more than 4%. This sample also appeared in a second study, on T cells expressing NK-cell markers.

The material sequenced was PBMCs. The receptors derive from a woman aged 18-29 years in good health.

There are many counts of this clonotype. The chain uses TRBV20-1 and TRBJ2-3; D tentatively fits TRBD1 or TRBD2 (5 bases each). This CDR3 is built from 15 residues. Trimming took off 0 bases at V and 2 bases at J, with 12 bases between the two ends. CDR1 and CDR2 from the germline V gene are DFQATT and SNEGSKA (reference sequence). This chain's CDR3 is CSAREVGATTDTQYF. The CDR3 nucleotides are TGCAGTGCTAGAGAGGTCGGGGCCACCACAGATACGCAGTATTTT.

This clonotype was seen many times. The chain has TRBV12-3 or TRBV12-4 and TRBJ2-5; the D is unclear. V dropped 5 bases and J dropped 4 bases, with 11 bases sitting between them. This CDR3 spans 13 amino acids. The CDR3, as DNA: TGTGCCAGCAGTCTCATTGGCTTAGAGACCCAGTACTTC. The encoded protein is CASSLIGLETQYF.